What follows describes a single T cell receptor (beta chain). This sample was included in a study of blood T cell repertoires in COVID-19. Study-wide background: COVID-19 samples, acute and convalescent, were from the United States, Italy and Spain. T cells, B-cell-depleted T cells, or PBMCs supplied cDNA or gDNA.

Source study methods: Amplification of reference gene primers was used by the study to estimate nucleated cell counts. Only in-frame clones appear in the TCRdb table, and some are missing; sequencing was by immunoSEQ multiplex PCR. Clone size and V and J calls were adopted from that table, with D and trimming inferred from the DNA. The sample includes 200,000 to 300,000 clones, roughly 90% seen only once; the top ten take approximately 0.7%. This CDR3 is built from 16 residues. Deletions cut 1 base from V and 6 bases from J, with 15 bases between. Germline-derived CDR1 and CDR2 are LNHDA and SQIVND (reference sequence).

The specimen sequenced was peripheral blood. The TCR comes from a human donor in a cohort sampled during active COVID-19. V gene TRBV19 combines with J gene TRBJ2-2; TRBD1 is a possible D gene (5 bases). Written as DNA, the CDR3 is TGTGCCAGTAGTATAGGAAGCAGGGCTGACCCCGGGGAGCTGTTTTTT. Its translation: CASSIGSRADPGELFF.